This T cell receptor beta chain stems from a study of control samples from healthy donors and cancer patients. Germline CDR1 and CDR2: SGHDN and FVKESK. Trimming took 4 bases from V and 2 from J; bases not matched to a gene: 5. This CDR3 comprises 15 residues. The protocol was immunoSEQ multiplex PCR, while the TCRdb copy is restricted to in-frame clones and leaves out a portion. The sample contains 90,000 to 95,000 clones, 85% of which appear only once. The sample consisted of blood. V is TRBV14 and J is TRBJ2-3, with TRBD2 matching over 8 bases. The receptor was isolated from a man under 40 in good health. The CDR3: CASSRGLGHTDTQYF. In DNA form, the CDR3 reads TGTGCCAGCAGCCGGGGACTAGGGCACACAGATACGCAGTATTTT.